The 23 T cell receptor beta chains below come from one sample, sequenced in a study of regulatory T cells in long-lasting Graves disease. Time point: persistent/refractory GD, antithyroid drugs over 5 years with positive TRAb. Making the TCR library involved RNA that had been extracted from PBMCs. CDR3 regions were amplified by Arm-PCR using iRepertoire HTBI primers to build TCR beta libraries. A single record per CDR3 protein comes from TCRdb applying MiXCR to the multiplex PCR reads. The data show under 450,000 distinct CDR3 sequences, roughly 23% seen once. Sample: peripheral blood mononuclear cells (PBMCs), taken when the disease was refractory, from a patient treated with antithyroid drugs. These receptors came from a woman aged 35 to 49 with Graves disease.

This clonotype came up a few times. V usage is TRBV11-2 and J usage is TRBJ2-1, with TRBD2 as a possible D gene (5 bases). The V gene's germline CDR1 is SGHAT and CDR2 FQNNGV. This CDR3 has 15 residues. Trimming cost V 1 base and J 9 bases, with 16 bases left between them. CDR3 coding DNA: TGTGCCAGCAGCTTAGCGCTACTAGAGTTAGGTGAGCAGTTCTTC. It translates to CASSLALLELGEQFF.

This clonotype was detected ten times or more. Here the CDR3 reads CASSQDRLSEETQYF. In DNA form, the CDR3 reads TGTGCCAGCAGCCAAGACAGACTAAGCGAAGAGACCCAGTACTTC. The gene calls are TRBV7-9 and TRBJ2-5; D might be TRBD1 or TRBD2, each matching 5 bases. This CDR3 spans 15 amino acids. V dropped 5 bases and J dropped 3 bases, with 16 bases sitting between them. The germline CDR1 and CDR2 sequences are SEHNR and FQNEAQ (reference sequence).

This clonotype appeared a few times. The V and J genes are TRBV5-1 and TRBJ1-3; D gene ambiguous. This CDR3 comprises 15 residues. Trimming removed 1 base from V and 0 bases from J, with 8 bases in between. From germline, CDR1 is SGHRS and CDR2 YFSETQ. CDR3 sequence reads: CASSLQDGSGNTIYF. The CDR3 DNA is TGCGCCAGCAGCTTGCAGGACGGCTCTGGAAACACCATATATTTT.

The table lists this clonotype with many counts. The germline gene is not matched at one end of the junction; a read error may be the cause. V usage is TRBV7-2 and J usage is TRBJ2-7; TRBD2 aligns across 9 bases. CDR1 SGHTA and CDR2 FQGNSA come from the germline V gene. The CDR3 sequence is 11 residues long. CDR3 coding DNA: TGTGCCAGCAGCTTTACTAGCGGGTTGATCTTC. The encoded protein is CASSFTSGLIF.

The chain combines TRBV11-2 with TRBJ2-1, with D unclear. CDR1 and CDR2 (germline): SGHAT, FQNNGV. CDR3 length: 14 amino acids. V shed 6 bases and J shed 0 bases, with 9 bases lying between them. CDR3 sequence (DNA): TGTGCCAGCAGTCCGGGCCCCTCCTACAATGAGCAGTTCTTC. Protein product: CASSPGPSYNEQFF. Supplemented by reference TRBV11-2 and TRBJ2-1, the full variable domain reads EAGVAQSPRYKIIEKRQSVAFWCNPISGHATLYWYQQILGQGPKLLIQFQNNGVVDDSQLPKDRFSAERLKGVDSTLKIQPAKLEDSAVYLCASSPGPSYNEQFFGPGTRLTVL.

There are a few counts of this clonotype. J is TRBJ2-7 and V is TRBV5-5, with 8 positions matching TRBD1. Germline values: CDR1 SGHKS, CDR2 YYEKEE (reference sequence). J was trimmed by 3 bases and V by 0 bases; bases with no gene match: 2. There are 14 residues in the CDR3. The CDR3 nucleotides read TGTGCCAGCAGCTTGGTGGACAGGGTCTACGAGCAGTACTTC. Translated: CASSLVDRVYEQYF.

This chain's CDR3 is CASSLYSRELFF. The CDR3 DNA reads as TGTGCCAGCAGCTTATACTCCAGGGAGCTGTTTTTT. The rearrangement joins TRBV5-6 to TRBJ2-2; D is ambiguous. CDR3 length: 12 amino acids. CDR1 is SGHDT and CDR2 is YYEEEE in the germline V gene. V lost 2 bases and J 9 bases, leaving 8 bases between the germline ends.

This clonotype was picked up many times. CDR3 protein: CASSSLGGAGANVLTF. CDR3 in DNA: TGTGCCAGCAGCTCCCTCGGGGGAGCTGGGGCCAACGTCCTGACTTTC. The rearrangement uses TRBV11-2 and TRBJ2-6; the D gene is possibly TRBD2 (6 bases). Between the trimmed V and J ends, which lost 4 bases and 2 bases, there was a span of 12 bases. The CDR3 runs to 16 residues. Germline V gene data show CDR1 as SGHAT and CDR2 as FQNNGV.

This clonotype has a count of ten or more. V gene TRBV12-3 or TRBV12-4 combines with J gene TRBJ1-5; the D is unclear. V was cut by 3 bases and J by 0 bases, with 18 bases left in between. The CDR3 loop spans 18 amino acids. Here the CDR3 DNA reads TGTGCCAGCAGTTTTCGGTCTCGACCGGGGTATAGCAATCAGCCCCAGCATTTT. This codes for CASSFRSRPGYSNQPQHF.

V gene TRBV7-9 combines with J gene TRBJ2-3, with a weak D call TRBD2 (6 bases). The V end was cut by 2 bases, the J end by 4 bases, with 13 bases between. In germline, CDR1 is SEHNR, CDR2 FQNEAQ (reference sequence). This CDR3 has 15 residues. The CDR3, as DNA: TGTGCCAGCAGCTTATTCATCAGCGGGCCAGATACGCAGTATTTT. Protein sequence: CASSLFISGPDTQYF.

As for this clonotype: A clone one base away is much larger, so this may be a read error. Since the CDR3 does not end with the conserved phenylalanine or tryptophan, this likely comes from a read error. This chain links TRBV6-1 with TRBJ2-7; 7 nucleotides match TRBD1. CDR1 and CDR2 (germline): MNHNS, SASEGT. V dropped 3 bases and J dropped 5; count of bases not matched to a gene: 7. This CDR3 has 14 residues. CDR3 coding DNA: TGTGCCAGCAGTGAGGGCAGGGGGATACACGAGCAGTACCTC. Translated: CASSEGRGIHEQYL.

The table lists this clonotype with a few counts. The chain links TRBV27 to TRBJ2-7, with 9 bases matching TRBD2. The CDR3 spans 15 residues. Trimming took 6 bases from V and 0 from J; bases not matched to a gene: 6. Germline loops: CDR1 MNHEY, CDR2 SMNVEV (reference sequence). The CDR3 spells CASRPRLAVSYEQYF. The CDR3 bases are TGTGCCAGCAGACCGAGACTAGCGGTCTCCTACGAGCAGTACTTC.

V usage is TRBV2 and J usage is TRBJ2-3, with unresolved D. There are 15 residues in the CDR3. Trimming left V 4 bases short and J 0 bases short, with 11 bases between. Per germline, CDR1 SNHLY and CDR2 FYNNEI. CDR3 nucleotide sequence: TGTGCCAGCAGTGTGGACGGCCAGAGCACAGATACGCAGTATTTT. The encoded protein is CASSVDGQSTDTQYF.

This clonotype was found many times. The chain is built from TRBV28 and TRBJ1-5; 9 bases map to TRBD1. Germline V lookup: CDR1 MDHEN, CDR2 SYDVKM. This CDR3 comprises 14 residues. Unmatched junction bases numbered 11, after V lost 6 bases and J lost 11 bases. CDR3 amino acids: CASRYTGGRVTQHF. The CDR3 DNA reads as TGTGCCAGCAGATATACAGGGGGCAGGGTGACCCAGCATTTT.

This clonotype was observed a handful of times. J is TRBJ2-1 and V is TRBV29-1; D is possibly TRBD1 or TRBD2 (6 bases each). V lost 3 bases and J 1 base, leaving 22 bases between the germline ends. CDR3 length equals 18 residues. Germline assignment: CDR1 SQVTM and CDR2 ANQGSEA. The CDR3 region has the DNA TGCAGCGTTGAGGGGGGCTTTAGCGAGTTGGAATCCTACAATGAGCAGTTCTTC. Protein product: CSVEGGFSELESYNEQFF.

This chain uses TRBV4-1 with TRBJ1-1; D not certain. CDR1 is MGHRA, CDR2 YSYEKL, per germline. Trimming removed 4 bases from V and 5 bases from J, with 14 bases in between. The CDR3 runs to 14 residues. As DNA, the CDR3 is TGCGCCAGCAGCCTGCTAGTTCGGGAGACTGAAGCTTTCTTT. The encoded protein is CASSLLVRETEAFF.

This clonotype was counted only a few times. The chain couples TRBV27 to TRBJ2-7, with 7 positions matching TRBD1. CDR1 is MNHEY and CDR2 is SMNVEV in the germline V gene (reference sequence). Trimming at V came to 5 bases and at J to 0 bases, leaving 7 bases not matched to a gene. This CDR3 has 15 amino acids. The CDR3 reads CASSREGGSSYEQYF. CDR3 in DNA: TGTGCCAGCAGTCGAGAAGGGGGCAGCTCCTACGAGCAGTACTTC.

On this clonotype: Compared with germline, one end of the junction differs, possibly owing to a read error. The chain uses TRBV10-3 and TRBJ2-5, with 7 bases lining up with TRBD1. Germline V CDR1 and CDR2: ENHRY, SYGVKD. CDR3 length equals 14 residues. DNA of the CDR3: TGTGCCACCAGTCCAAGGGACAGTGAGGGGACCCAGTACTTC. Translated: CATSPRDSEGTQYF.

This clonotype was recorded at least ten times. This chain links TRBV6-1 with TRBJ1-5; TRBD1 aligns across 7 bases. The CDR3 sequence is 13 residues long. The V gene's germline CDR1 is MNHNS and CDR2 SASEGT. The V segment lost 5 bases and the J segment 3 bases; nucleotides outside the gene matches: 1. Here the CDR3 reads CASSTGVNQPQHF. The DNA for the CDR3 is TGTGCCAGCAGTACAGGGGTCAATCAGCCCCAGCATTTT.

The J gene is TRBJ2-3, the V gene TRBV7-2; 8 bases line up with TRBD2. Trimming at V came to 0 bases and at J to 6 bases, leaving 5 bases not matched to a gene. This CDR3 is 15 amino acids long. CDR1 SGHTA and CDR2 FQGNSA come from the germline V gene. The CDR3 DNA is TGTGCCAGCAGCTTAGCGGGGGGACTAGGGGATACGCAGTATTTT. This translates into CASSLAGGLGDTQYF.

V gene TRBV2 combines with J gene TRBJ1-3; D uncertain. Looked up from germline, CDR1 is SNHLY and CDR2 is FYNNEI. V lost 4 bases and J lost 6, with 22 bases in between. The CDR3 length is 17 residues. The CDR3 DNA reads TGTGCCAGCAGTGGGGTATTTTACGCCGGGAATGTAAACACCATATATTTT. Its protein is CASSGVFYAGNVNTIYF.

This sequence joins TRBV6-2 or TRBV6-3 and TRBJ2-5, with D uncertain. Looked up from germline, CDR1 is MNHEY and CDR2 is SVGEGT. The length of the CDR3 is 13 residues. V was shortened by 10 bases and J by 2 bases, with 14 bases between the two germline ends. The CDR3 loop reads CAMFGARQETQYF. CDR3 coding DNA: TGTGCCATGTTCGGCGCGAGACAAGAGACCCAGTACTTC.

This clonotype has ten or more counts. The V and J genes are TRBV2 and TRBJ2-5; no firm D call. Trimming stripped 4 bases from V and 0 bases from J, with 6 bases between. The CDR3 runs 13 residues. CDR1 and CDR2 (germline): SNHLY, FYNNEI. In DNA form, the CDR3 reads TGTGCCAGCAGTGGCTGGGACCAAGAGACCCAGTACTTC. Its translation is CASSGWDQETQYF.